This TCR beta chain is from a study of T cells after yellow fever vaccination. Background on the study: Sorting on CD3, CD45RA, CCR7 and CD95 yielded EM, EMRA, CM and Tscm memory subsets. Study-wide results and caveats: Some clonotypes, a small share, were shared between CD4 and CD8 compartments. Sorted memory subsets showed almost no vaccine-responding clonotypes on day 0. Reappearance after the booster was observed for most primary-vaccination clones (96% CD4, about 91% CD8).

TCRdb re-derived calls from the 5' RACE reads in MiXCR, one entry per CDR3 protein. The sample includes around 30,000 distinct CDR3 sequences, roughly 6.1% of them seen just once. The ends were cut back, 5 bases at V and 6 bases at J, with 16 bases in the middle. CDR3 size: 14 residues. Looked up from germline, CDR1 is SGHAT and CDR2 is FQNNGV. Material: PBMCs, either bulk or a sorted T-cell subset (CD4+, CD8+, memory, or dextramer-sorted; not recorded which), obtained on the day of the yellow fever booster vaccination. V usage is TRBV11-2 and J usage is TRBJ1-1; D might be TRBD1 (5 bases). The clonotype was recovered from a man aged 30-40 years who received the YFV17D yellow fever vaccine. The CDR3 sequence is CASSLRSGDSEAFF. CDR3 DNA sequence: TGTGCCAGCAGCCTACGTTCGGGGGACTCTGAAGCTTTCTTT.